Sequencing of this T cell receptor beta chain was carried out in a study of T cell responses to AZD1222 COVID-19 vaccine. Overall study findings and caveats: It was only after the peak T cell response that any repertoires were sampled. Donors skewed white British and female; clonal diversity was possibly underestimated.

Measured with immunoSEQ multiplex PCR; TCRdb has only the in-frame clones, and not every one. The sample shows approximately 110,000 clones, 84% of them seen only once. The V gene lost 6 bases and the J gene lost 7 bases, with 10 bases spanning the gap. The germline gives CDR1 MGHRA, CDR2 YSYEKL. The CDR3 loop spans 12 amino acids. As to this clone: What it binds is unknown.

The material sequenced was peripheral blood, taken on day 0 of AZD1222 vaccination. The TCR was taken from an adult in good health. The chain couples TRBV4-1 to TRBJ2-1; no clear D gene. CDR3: CASRTEANEQFF. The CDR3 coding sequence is TGCGCCAGCAGGACTGAAGCGAATGAGCAGTTCTTC.